The clone carrying this T cell receptor beta chain showed up many times. Its antigen is unidentified. These data are taken from a study of T cell repertoires in cytomegalovirus infection. Study context: CMV infection and matching HLA type were both indicated by public TCR beta signatures. Study-level results: Carriers of CMV plus the relevant HLA were identified by cumulative public TCR beta family frequency. HLA-C-restricted TCR beta clonotypes specific for CMV led the ex vivo response.

CDR3 length: 15 residues. Germline V CDR1 and CDR2: MDHEN, SYDVKM. Between the trimmed V and J ends, which lost 6 bases and 6 bases, there was a span of 17 bases. TCRdb itself ran the reads through MiXCR, one entry per CDR3 protein. The repertoire consists of approximately 500,000 distinct CDR3 sequences, with around 11% occurring once and the leading ten covering 9.5% to 13%. The V and J genes are TRBV28 and TRBJ1-4; D unresolved. This receptor was obtained from a human donor in good health (CMV status not recorded). Some clones in this sample may be carry-over from other donors' samples. Sequencing was performed on PBMCs. CDR3 in DNA: TGTGCCAGCAGCCCGATCTCCGGGGAGGATGAAAAACTGTTTTTT. It encodes CASSPISGEDEKLFF.